This T cell receptor (beta chain) was captured in a study of blood T cell repertoires in COVID-19. Overall study context: Samples of COVID-19 (acute and convalescent) were obtained from the United States, Italy and Spain. Nucleic acid was either cDNA or gDNA, and it came from T cells, B-cell-depleted T cells, or PBMCs.

Assay used: immunoSEQ multiplex PCR; TCRdb lists only in-frame clones, some missing. Counted here are almost 95,000 clones, around 88% occurring once; the ten biggest clones make up 15% to 20%. Turning to this clone: Other DNA sequences of this sample code for an identical CDR3.

Trimming cost V 2 bases and J 7 bases, with 12 bases left between them. Germline V gene sequence: CDR1 SGHTA, CDR2 FQGNSA. The CDR3 sequence is 14 residues long. The receptor was derived from a woman aged 60-70 years with COVID-19, enrolled during active disease. The chain has TRBV7-2 and TRBJ1-5; a weak D match, TRBD1 (5 bases). Sequenced material: peripheral blood. The CDR3 reads CASSLIQGGQPQHF. CDR3 coding DNA: TGTGCCAGCAGCTTAATCCAGGGTGGCCAGCCCCAGCATTTT.